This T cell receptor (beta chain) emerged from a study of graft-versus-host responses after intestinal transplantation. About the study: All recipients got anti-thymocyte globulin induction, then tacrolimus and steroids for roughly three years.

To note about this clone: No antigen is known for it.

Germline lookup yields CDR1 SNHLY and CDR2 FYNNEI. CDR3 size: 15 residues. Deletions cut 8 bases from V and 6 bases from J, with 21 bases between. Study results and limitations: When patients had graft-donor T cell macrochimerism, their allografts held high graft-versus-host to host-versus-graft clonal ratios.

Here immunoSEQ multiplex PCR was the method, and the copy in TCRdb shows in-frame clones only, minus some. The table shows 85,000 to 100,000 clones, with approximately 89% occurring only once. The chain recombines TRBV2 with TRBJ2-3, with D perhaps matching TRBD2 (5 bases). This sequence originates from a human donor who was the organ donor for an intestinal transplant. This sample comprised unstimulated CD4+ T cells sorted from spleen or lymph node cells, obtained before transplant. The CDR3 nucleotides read TGTGCCAGCTTGAATGAGGGCCTAAGATCGGATACGCAGTATTTT. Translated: CASLNEGLRSDTQYF.